Given below is one T cell receptor (beta chain) in context. The sample belongs to a study of blood T cell repertoires in COVID-19. Study-level information: COVID-19 samples, acute and convalescent, were from the United States, Italy and Spain. Sample material is recorded as cDNA or gDNA derived from T cells, B-cell-depleted T cells, or PBMCs.

Trimming shortened V by 4 bases and J by 1 base, and 13 bases separated the two germline ends. The CDR3 has 15 amino acids. Germline CDR1 reads SGHRS; CDR2 reads YFSETQ. Authors' processing steps: The assay estimated nucleated cells by amplifying reference gene primers. Clones were sequenced by immunoSEQ multiplex PCR, and TCRdb holds only the in-frame ones, with some missing. V, J and clone size are taken as reported in that table, and D and trimming were inferred from the DNA itself. The sample holds 120,000 or so clones, around three quarters seen once. The rearrangement uses TRBV5-1 and TRBJ2-3, with D possibly matching TRBD1 (7 bases). The sample was peripheral blood. The clonotype was recovered from a man between 60 and 75 years old with active or convalescent COVID-19. Written as DNA, the CDR3 is TGCGCCAGCAGCCAGGGGGGCCGTCGCACAGATACGCAGTATTTT. The encoded protein is CASSQGGRRTDTQYF.